This passage covers 20 T cell receptor beta chains from one sample sequenced in a study of T cells in Graves' hyperthyroidism and ophthalmopathy. Amplification targeted TCR beta CDR3 regions from RNA transcripts. When the TCR CDR3 underwent first-round RT-PCR, the HTBI primer set was used. In TCRdb, the multiplex PCR reads were re-called with MiXCR into one record per CDR3 protein. The sample records 380,000 or so distinct CDR3 sequences, more than 11% being singletons. Sequencing was done on a sample of blood. These TCRs come from a woman under 40 with Graves' hyperthyroidism.

This clonotype was seen many times. V gene TRBV18 combines with J gene TRBJ2-7; TRBD1 aligns across 9 bases. J gave up 1 base and V 0 bases, and 1 base lay outside the gene matches. The CDR3 totals 15 residues. Germline V lookup: CDR1 KGHSH, CDR2 LQKENI. The DNA of the CDR3 is TGTGCCAGCTCACCACCGGGACAGGGTTCCTACGAGCAGTACTTC. Translating it yields CASSPPGQGSYEQYF.

Ten or more counts support this clonotype. The chain joins TRBV3-1 to TRBJ1-1; D remains unclear. Trimming removed 6 bases from V and 6 bases from J, with 14 bases in between. This CDR3 is 13 amino acids long. From germline, CDR1 is LGHDT and CDR2 YNNKEL (reference sequence). CDR3 sequence: CASSRLPRAEAFF. The DNA for the CDR3 is TGTGCCAGCAGTCGCCTCCCGAGGGCTGAAGCTTTCTTT.

This clonotype showed up just a few times. The V gene is TRBV20-1, the J gene TRBJ2-1; 8 nucleotides align to TRBD2. Trimming cost V 0 bases and J 6 bases; bases outside gene matches: 4. CDR3 length: 14 residues. Per the germline V gene, CDR1 is DFQATT and CDR2 is SNEGSKA (reference sequence). The CDR3 loop is CSARDPGGVNEQFF. The CDR3 DNA reads as TGCAGTGCTAGAGATCCGGGAGGGGTCAATGAGCAGTTCTTC.

The gene calls are TRBV18 and TRBJ1-5; D remains ambiguous. Germline loops: CDR1 KGHSH, CDR2 LQKENI. The V gene lost 5 bases and the J gene lost 5 bases, with 13 bases spanning the gap. There are 14 residues in the CDR3. CDR3 region: CASSLKDADQPQHF. CDR3 bases: TGTGCCAGCTCATTGAAGGACGCCGATCAGCCCCAGCATTTT.

The V and J genes are TRBV12-3 or TRBV12-4 and TRBJ2-2, with a possible D match to TRBD1 (5 bases). The V gene lost 6 bases and the J gene lost 6 bases, with 8 bases spanning the gap. The CDR3 totals 12 residues. The CDR3 region is CASSGQPGELFF. As DNA, the CDR3 is TGTGCCAGCAGCGGACAACCCGGGGAGCTGTTTTTT.

This clonotype was counted only a few times. The chain employs TRBV7-9 and TRBJ2-3; the match to TRBD2 covers 10 bases. Germline-derived CDR1 and CDR2 are SEHNR and FQNEAQ (reference sequence). The CDR3 is 14 residues long. With 5 bases clipped from V and 7 bases from J, the junction kept 6 bases outside the gene matches. CDR3 sequence (DNA): TGTGCCAGCAGCCAGCGGGAGGGCCTATATACGCAGTATTTT. It translates to CASSQREGLYTQYF.

This clonotype was found many times. CDR3 DNA sequence: TGCAGTGCCTCTGACCCCGCTAGCGGCAAATACAATGAGCAGTTCTTC. As protein: CSASDPASGKYNEQFF. The chain uses TRBV20-1 and TRBJ2-1, with 7 bases lining up with TRBD2. V lost 6 bases, J lost 4 bases, and 15 bases stayed unmatched. There are 16 residues in the CDR3. CDR1 is DFQATT, CDR2 SNEGSKA, per germline (reference sequence).

At least ten counts were recorded for this clonotype. This rearrangement joins TRBV10-1 to TRBJ2-7; no reliable D call. Deletions cut 2 bases from V and 4 bases from J, with 6 bases between. CDR3 length: 12 amino acids. Looked up from germline, CDR1 is WNHNN and CDR2 is SYGVQD (reference sequence). CDR3 in DNA: TGCGCCAGCAGTGAGGTGGGTTACGAGCAGTACTTC. Protein: CASSEVGYEQYF.

This clonotype was seen many times. The chain is built from TRBV9 and TRBJ1-1; 7 bases match TRBD1. The J segment lost 1 base and the V segment lost 2 bases, leaving 5 bases of the junction unmatched. CDR1 and CDR2 from the germline V gene are SGDLS and YYNGEE. This CDR3 has 15 residues. CDR3 sequence reads: CASSVQGGSNTEAFF. The CDR3 DNA follows: TGTGCCAGCAGCGTGCAGGGGGGTTCGAACACTGAAGCTTTCTTT. The whole variable domain, filled in from reference TRBV9 and TRBJ1-1, reads DSGVTQTPKHLITATGQRVTLRCSPRSGDLSVYWYQQSLDQGLQFLIQYYNGEERAKGNILERFSAQQFPDLHSELNLSSLELGDSALYFCASSVQGGSNTEAFFGQGTRLTVV.

This clonotype has at least ten counts. The chain carries TRBV27 and TRBJ2-2; perhaps TRBD1 as D (6 bases). Trimming took 6 bases from V and 1 from J, leaving 18 bases between them. Looked up from germline, CDR1 is MNHEY and CDR2 is SMNVEV (reference sequence). The CDR3 is 17 residues long. The CDR3 region is CASSPSPWTVNTGELFF. The CDR3 DNA reads TGTGCCAGCAGCCCCTCCCCATGGACAGTGAACACCGGGGAGCTGTTTTTT.

This clonotype was found many times. The chain is built from TRBV29-1 and TRBJ2-3, with 7 positions matching TRBD2. V gave up 4 bases and J gave up 6 bases; unmatched junction bases: 10. The CDR3 spans 14 residues. CDR1 SQVTM and CDR2 ANQGSEA come from the germline V gene. CDR3 sequence: CSVGGGSRVDTQYF. As DNA, the CDR3 is TGCAGCGTTGGCGGCGGGAGTAGGGTGGATACGCAGTATTTT.

This chain links TRBV7-2 with TRBJ2-3, with D possibly being TRBD2 (5 bases). Germline values: CDR1 SGHTA, CDR2 FQGNSA. CDR3 length: 12 amino acids. The germline V and J ends were trimmed by 5 bases and 7 bases, with 10 bases remaining between them. CDR3 in amino acids: CASSDMTNTQYF. The CDR3 nucleotides are TGTGCCAGCAGCGATATGACTAATACGCAGTATTTT.

This clonotype was recorded at least ten times. Here the CDR3 reads CASSSRGEQFF. CDR3 coding DNA: TGTGCCAGCAGTAGCAGGGGTGAGCAGTTCTTC. The chain links TRBV12-3 or TRBV12-4 to TRBJ2-1; TRBD1 is a possible D gene (6 bases). Trimming removed 5 bases from V and 9 bases from J, with 8 bases in between. The CDR3 covers 11 residues.

This clonotype appeared a few times. The chain couples TRBV7-8 to TRBJ2-7; the D gene could be TRBD1 or TRBD2 (5 bases each). With 5 bases removed from V and 6 bases from J, the gap between germline ends came to 20 bases. The CDR3 runs to 15 residues. Germline V lookup: CDR1 SGHVS, CDR2 FQNEAQ. The CDR3 protein is CASSARRGVSGEQYF. For the CDR3, the DNA is TGTGCCAGCAGCGCCCGCAGAGGGGTTAGTGGCGAGCAGTACTTC.

This chain connects TRBV20-1 to TRBJ2-7, with 8 bases identical to TRBD2. Germline values: CDR1 DFQATT, CDR2 SNEGSKA (reference sequence). V lost 7 bases to trimming and J lost 5 bases; unmatched junction nucleotides: 7. The CDR3 consists of 12 residues. CDR3 in amino acids: CSVAGGTDEQYF. In DNA form, the CDR3 reads TGCAGTGTTGCGGGAGGAACAGACGAGCAGTACTTC.

This clonotype was detected many times. The genes are TRBV28 and TRBJ2-5; the D gene could be TRBD1 or TRBD2 (6 bases each). The CDR3 contains 14 residues. Germline V gene lookup returns CDR1 MDHEN and CDR2 SYDVKM. V was clipped by 3 bases and J by 2 bases, with 10 bases between them. CDR3 in amino acids: CASSLIGGQETQYF. The DNA for the CDR3 is TGTGCCAGCAGTTTGATAGGGGGGCAAGAGACCCAGTACTTC.

The table lists this clonotype with a few counts. The CDR3 nucleotides read TGCAGTGCTACCTCCGGGCCAGGGGGCATTTTAGAGACCCAGTACTTC. It yields the protein CSATSGPGGILETQYF. The V gene is TRBV20-1, the J gene TRBJ2-5; 8 bases match TRBD1. Trimming cost V 4 bases and J 4 bases; bases outside gene matches: 14. This CDR3 comprises 16 residues. Germline assignment: CDR1 DFQATT and CDR2 SNEGSKA (reference sequence).

This clonotype was seen many times. This chain links TRBV28 with TRBJ1-4; no firm D call. CDR1 is MDHEN, CDR2 SYDVKM, per germline. The CDR3 has 17 amino acids. V gave up 7 bases and J gave up 4 bases, with 22 bases separating them. Here the CDR3 reads CASTRPLSGKVNEKLFF. CDR3 DNA sequence: TGTGCCAGCACCAGACCTCTCTCCGGGAAGGTTAATGAAAAACTGTTTTTT.

This clonotype was counted many times. The CDR3 region has the DNA TGTGCCAGCAGCACCCATGGACAGATTAATCAGCCCCAGCATTTT. The encoded protein is CASSTHGQINQPQHF. The chain carries TRBV7-2 and TRBJ1-5; TRBD1 is a possible D gene (6 bases). This CDR3 comprises 15 residues. Trimming pared 5 bases from V and 4 bases from J, leaving 15 bases between. From germline, CDR1 is SGHTA and CDR2 FQGNSA.

The gene calls are TRBV20-1 and TRBJ2-5; 7 bases map to TRBD2. V gave up 5 bases and J gave up 2 bases; unmatched junction bases: 11. Germline V gene data show CDR1 as DFQATT and CDR2 as SNEGSKA (reference sequence). The CDR3 loop spans 15 amino acids. The CDR3 sequence: CSASTATSQQETQYF. The CDR3 DNA sequence: TGCAGTGCTTCCACCGCGACTAGCCAACAAGAGACCCAGTACTTC.